This T cell receptor (beta chain) is from a study of blood T cells in healthy people across ages. Deletions cut 5 bases from V and 6 bases from J, with 14 bases between. The CDR3 length is 14 residues. Study outcomes and limitations: The fall in TCR beta diversity per million T cells was roughly linear with age.

Comments on this clonotype: Its antigen is unidentified.

A second PCR, run for roughly 7 to 12 cycles, used a sample-barcoded 5' primer plus a J-beta primer mix. Unique molecular identifiers of 12 random nucleotides labeled each cDNA. TCRdb analysed the 5' RACE reads with MiXCR anew, one entry per CDR3 protein. In the table there are 950,000 to 1,200,000 distinct CDR3 sequences, 35% to 40% of which are singletons. The specimen sequenced was blood. This sequence was found in a young man in good health. The rearrangement links TRBV12-3 or TRBV12-4 to TRBJ1-5; possibly TRBD1 for D (6 bases). CDR3 bases: TGTGCCAGCAGTCCAATGGACAGCGGTCAGCCCCAGCATTTT. Translation gives CASSPMDSGQPQHF.